The rows below give T cell receptor beta chains drawn from one sample of a study of T cells after yellow fever vaccination. TCRdb passed the 5' RACE reads through MiXCR, listing each CDR3 protein once. The sample consists of hundreds of thousands of distinct CDR3 sequences, roughly 13% of them appearing once. The starting material was PBMCs, obtained on the day of the yellow fever booster vaccination. Every receptor here comes from a man younger than 40 who received the YFV17D yellow fever vaccine. Both conserved end residues are part of each CDR3. Each record gives: CDR3 DNA, CDR3 protein, CDR3 length, clone size, J gene, V gene, D gene. D genes are given only for firm matches. Clone sizes are given selectively: once, few, many, or a class where the clone is expanded.

TGCGCCAGCACCATTGGGGGACTAGTTAACGAGCAGTACTTC	CASTIGGLVNEQYF	14	NA	TRBJ2-7	TRBV5-1	TRBD2
TGTGCCGCGGAGGGAACGAAGCGGCTCAATGAGCAGTTCTTC	CAAEGTKRLNEQFF	14	NA	TRBJ2-1	TRBV6-1	NA
TGCAGTGCTAGAGATCCGCGGGTGGGCAGCACCGGGGAGCTGTTTTTT	CSARDPRVGSTGELFF	16	NA	TRBJ2-2	TRBV20-1	NA
TGTGCCAGCAGCTTAGTAACAGGGGGCTACGAGCAGTACTTC	CASSLVTGGYEQYF	14	many	TRBJ2-7	TRBV7-8	TRBD1
TGTGCCAGCAGTGATGGACAGGCCCGAGAGACCCAGTACTTC	CASSDGQARETQYF	14	NA	TRBJ2-5	TRBV6-1	TRBD1
TGCAGTGCTAGAGTAGAAGCTAATGAAAAACTGTTTTTT	CSARVEANEKLFF	13	few	TRBJ1-4	TRBV20-1	NA
TGTGCCAGCAGCTTAATTGGACACGAGCAGTACTTC	CASSLIGHEQYF	12	NA	TRBJ2-7	TRBV7-8	NA
TGTGCCACCAGTGATAATAGAGCGGGATGGGGCAATGAGCAGTTCTTC	CATSDNRAGWGNEQFF	16	few	TRBJ2-1	TRBV24-1	TRBD2
TGTGCCAGCAGTGATCTGGGCGGAGAGACCCAGTACTTC	CASSDLGGETQYF	13	few	TRBJ2-5	TRBV2	NA
TGTGCCAGCTCACCATGGACTAGCGGGAAGTCGAGCACCGGGGAGCTGTTTTTT	CASSPWTSGKSSTGELFF	18	NA	TRBJ2-2	TRBV18	TRBD2
TGTGCCAGCAGTTACGGCCGAGACAGCGGGACCCAGTACTTC	CASSYGRDSGTQYF	14	NA	TRBJ2-5	TRBV6-5	NA
TGCGCCAGCACCCCGGGAGCGGGTCCTCGGTACGAGCAGTACTTC	CASTPGAGPRYEQYF	15	NA	TRBJ2-7	TRBV5-1	NA
TGTGCCAGCAACCGGGGACAGGCCGGGGCCGTCCATGAGCAGTTCTTC	CASNRGQAGAVHEQFF	16	NA	TRBJ2-1	TRBV5-4	TRBD1
TGTGCCATCAGTGAGTCGGCGTCGGGAGGGCCGTACGAGCAGTACTTC	CAISESASGGPYEQYF	16	few	TRBJ2-7	TRBV10-3	TRBD2
TGTGCCACCCTTAACGCAGGGTATGAGCAGTTCTTC	CATLNAGYEQFF	12	NA	TRBJ2-1	TRBV6-6	NA
TGCGCCAGCAGCGGACTAGCGGGAGACGAGCAGTACTTC	CASSGLAGDEQYF	13	NA	TRBJ2-7	TRBV5-1	TRBD2
TGTGCCAGCAGCCCTAGTAGAGTCCTAGCGGGAGTCTACGAGCAGTACTTC	CASSPSRVLAGVYEQYF	17	few	TRBJ2-7	TRBV7-9	TRBD2
TGTGCCAGCAGCCAAGGTGGGGCTAGCGGGATTCTTTACAATGAGCAGTTCTTC	CASSQGGASGILYNEQFF	18	NA	TRBJ2-1	TRBV14	TRBD2
TGTGCCAGCAGCGACCGACTAGCGGGAGCACAGTTCTTC	CASSDRLAGAQFF	13	few	TRBJ2-1	TRBV9	TRBD2
TGTGCCAGCAGTTGGATTCTGCGGGAGACACCTTCATACGAGCAGTACTTC	CASSWILRETPSYEQYF	17	NA	TRBJ2-7	TRBV12-3/TRBV12-4	TRBD2
TGTGCCAGCAGCCAAAACGGAGATGAGCAGTTCTTC	CASSQNGDEQFF	12	few	TRBJ2-1	TRBV7-6	NA
TGCAGTGCTAGACCCCCTAGCGGCACAGATACGCAGTATTTT	CSARPPSGTDTQYF	14	NA	TRBJ2-3	TRBV20-1	NA
TGTGCCAGCAGTCTCCCGGAGGGGGGCCACGAGCAGTACTTC	CASSLPEGGHEQYF	14	few	TRBJ2-7	TRBV6-1	NA
TGTGCCAGCAGCCAAGAGTGGGACACAGATACGCAGTATTTT	CASSQEWDTDTQYF	14	few	TRBJ2-3	TRBV14	NA
TGTGCCACCAAGGGGGACAGGGGCCTCGGTACATTGAACACTGAAGCTTTCTTT	CATKGDRGLGTLNTEAFF	18	NA	TRBJ1-1	TRBV10-3	TRBD1
TGTGCCAGCAGCTCCGATCGTTTTGGTAACGTCCTGACTTTC	CASSSDRFGNVLTF	14	few	TRBJ2-6	TRBV7-2	NA
TGCAGTGCTACCCCTCCGGGGGAGCGGGGAGATACGCAGTATTTT	CSATPPGERGDTQYF	15	NA	TRBJ2-3	TRBV20-1	TRBD2
TGCAGTGCCACTTCCGGACAGCCCTACGAGCAGTACTTC	CSATSGQPYEQYF	13	few	TRBJ2-7	TRBV20-1	NA
TGCAGCGTTGAACGGCGATCCAATGAGCAGTTCTTC	CSVERRSNEQFF	12	NA	TRBJ2-1	TRBV29-1	NA
TGTGCCAGCAGCGCGGACAGGGGAGAGGGGGAGCAGTACTTC	CASSADRGEGEQYF	14	NA	TRBJ2-7	TRBV7-9	TRBD1
TGTGCCAGCAGTTACTGGGGGGAAGGGAACACTGAAGCTTTCTTT	CASSYWGEGNTEAFF	15	few	TRBJ1-1	TRBV6-5	NA
TGTGCCAGCAGCCCAGCCAACACTGAAGCTTTCTTT	CASSPANTEAFF	12	NA	TRBJ1-1	TRBV3-1	NA
TGCAGTGCGCTGAACAGGGGGCAACAAGAGACCCAGTACTTC	CSALNRGQQETQYF	14	NA	TRBJ2-5	TRBV20-1	TRBD1
TGTGCCAGCAGCGCGACCCCCCCACTAGCGGGCTCCTACGAGCAGTACTTC	CASSATPPLAGSYEQYF	17	NA	TRBJ2-7	TRBV7-2	TRBD2
TGTGCCAGCAGCCCGCAAATAGCTACCCGAAACATTCAGTACTTC	CASSPQIATRNIQYF	15	NA	TRBJ2-4	TRBV7-2	NA
TGTGCCAGCGGGTCTAGCGGAGGTGGGGAGCAGTTCTTC	CASGSSGGGEQFF	13	few	TRBJ2-1	TRBV12-3/TRBV12-4	TRBD2
TGTGCCAGTAGTCCCTCCCGCGGACCCCAAGAGACCCAGTACTTC	CASSPSRGPQETQYF	15	few	TRBJ2-5	TRBV19	NA
TGTGCCAGCAGGTTGAAGGGAGGGCCTTACGAGCAGTACTTC	CASRLKGGPYEQYF	14	few	TRBJ2-7	TRBV12-3/TRBV12-4	TRBD2
TGTGCTAGTGGTTTGGTGGGCAGGGGTGGCTACACCTTC	CASGLVGRGGYTF	13	many	TRBJ1-2	TRBV12-5	NA
TGTGCCAGCAGCGGGATAGGTCTCAATAATTCACCCCTCCACTTT	CASSGIGLNNSPLHF	15	NA	TRBJ1-6	TRBV9	NA